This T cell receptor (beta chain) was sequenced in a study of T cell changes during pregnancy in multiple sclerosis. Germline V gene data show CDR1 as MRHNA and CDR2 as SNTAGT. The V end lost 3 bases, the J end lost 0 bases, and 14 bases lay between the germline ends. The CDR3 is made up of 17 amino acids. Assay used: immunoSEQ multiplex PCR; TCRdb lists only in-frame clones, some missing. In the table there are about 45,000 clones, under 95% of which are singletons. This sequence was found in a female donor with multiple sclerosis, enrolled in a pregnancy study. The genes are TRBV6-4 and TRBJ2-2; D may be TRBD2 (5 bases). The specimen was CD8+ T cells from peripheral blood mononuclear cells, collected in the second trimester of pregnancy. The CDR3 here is CASSESSGWANTGELFF. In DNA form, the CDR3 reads TGTGCCAGCAGTGAGTCTTCGGGGTGGGCGAACACCGGGGAGCTGTTTTTT.